One T cell receptor (beta chain) is described in this entry. Sequenced by immunoSEQ multiplex PCR; TCRdb stores in-frame clones only, minus some. The sample shows about 270,000 clones, under 90% of them seen only once. There are 14 residues in the CDR3. Germline V gene sequence: CDR1 SGHDT, CDR2 YYEEEE. Trimming stripped 3 bases from V and 4 bases from J, with 13 bases between. These data belong to a study of blood T cell repertoires in COVID-19. This sequence originates from a man aged 18 to 30 who had recovered from COVID-19. Sequencing was performed on PBMCs or T cells enriched from blood (not recorded which). The chain employs TRBV5-6 and TRBJ1-2; no clear D gene. The CDR3 is CASSSPRGSYGYTF. DNA for the CDR3: TGTGCCAGCAGCTCCCCGAGAGGGTCCTATGGCTACACCTTC. Combining the CDR3 with reference TRBV5-6 and TRBJ1-2 gives the whole variable domain DAGVTQSPTHLIKTRGQQVTLRCSPKSGHDTVSWYQQALGQGPQFIFQYYEEEERQRGNFPDRFSGHQFPNYSSELNVNALLLGDSALYLCASSSPRGSYGYTFGSGTRLTVV.